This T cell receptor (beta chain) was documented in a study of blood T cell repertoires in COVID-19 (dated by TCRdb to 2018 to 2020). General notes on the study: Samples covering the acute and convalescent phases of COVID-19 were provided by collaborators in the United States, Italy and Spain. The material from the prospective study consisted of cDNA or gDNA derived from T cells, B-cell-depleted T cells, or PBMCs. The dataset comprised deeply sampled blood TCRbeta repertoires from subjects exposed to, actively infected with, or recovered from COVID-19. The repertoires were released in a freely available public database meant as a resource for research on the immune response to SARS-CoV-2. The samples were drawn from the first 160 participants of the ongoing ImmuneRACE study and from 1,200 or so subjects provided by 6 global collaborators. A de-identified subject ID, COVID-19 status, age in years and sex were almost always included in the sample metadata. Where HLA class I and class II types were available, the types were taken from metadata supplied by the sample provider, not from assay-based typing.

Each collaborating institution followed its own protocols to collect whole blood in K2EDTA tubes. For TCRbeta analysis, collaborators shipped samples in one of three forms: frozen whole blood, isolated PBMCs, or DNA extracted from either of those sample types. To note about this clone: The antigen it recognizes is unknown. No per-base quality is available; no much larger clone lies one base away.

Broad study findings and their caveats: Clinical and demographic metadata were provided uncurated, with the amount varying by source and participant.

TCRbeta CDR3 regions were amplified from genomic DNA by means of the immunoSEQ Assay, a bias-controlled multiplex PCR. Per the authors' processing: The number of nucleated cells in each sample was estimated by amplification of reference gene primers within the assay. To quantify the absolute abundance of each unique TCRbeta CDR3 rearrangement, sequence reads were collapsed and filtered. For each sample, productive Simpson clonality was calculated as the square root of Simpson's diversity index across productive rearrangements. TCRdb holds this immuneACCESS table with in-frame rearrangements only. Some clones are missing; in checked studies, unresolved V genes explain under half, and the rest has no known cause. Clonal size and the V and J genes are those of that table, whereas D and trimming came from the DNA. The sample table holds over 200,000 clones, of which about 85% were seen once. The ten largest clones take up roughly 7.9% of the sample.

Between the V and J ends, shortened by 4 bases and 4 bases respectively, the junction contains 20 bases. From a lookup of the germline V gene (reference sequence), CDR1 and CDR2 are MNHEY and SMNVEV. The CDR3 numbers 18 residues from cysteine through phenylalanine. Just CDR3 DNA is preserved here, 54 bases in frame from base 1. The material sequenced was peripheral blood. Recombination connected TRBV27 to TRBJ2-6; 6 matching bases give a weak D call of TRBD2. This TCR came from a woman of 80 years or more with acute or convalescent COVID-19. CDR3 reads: CASSSLSGTFPGANVLTF. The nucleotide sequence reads TGTGCCAGCAGTTCGCTTTCCGGGACTTTTCCCGGGGCCAACGTCCTGACTTTC.